These 9 T cell receptor beta chains came from one sample sequenced in a study of PD-1 blockade in classical Hodgkin lymphoma. Some clones are missing from TCRdb's copy, which holds only in-frame ones; the method was immunoSEQ multiplex PCR. Seen here are about 17,000 clones, around 72% observed once, and the top ten hold 3.5% to 5%. All the patients suffered relapse after autologous stem cell transplantation, and brentuximab vedotin exposure differed. This specimen was peripheral blood mononuclear cells (PBMCs), taken at baseline. These receptors were collected from a human donor with classical Hodgkin lymphoma.

J is TRBJ2-1 and V is TRBV18, with 8 bases matching TRBD2. Germline values: CDR1 KGHSH, CDR2 LQKENI. This CDR3 spans 14 amino acids. With 4 bases clipped from V and 9 bases from J, the junction kept 8 bases outside the gene matches. The CDR3 bases are TGTGCCAGCTCACGTAGCGGGGAAGGATTTGAGCAGTTCTTC. It yields the protein CASSRSGEGFEQFF.

The chain is built from TRBV19 and TRBJ1-5; D is unclear. Germline V gene sequence: CDR1 LNHDA, CDR2 SQIVND (reference sequence). V lost 8 bases and J 1 base, leaving 24 bases between the germline ends. The CDR3 extends over 18 amino acids. Here the CDR3 DNA reads TGTGCCAGTTCCCTTTTGGCCTACTCAGGTGGGAGCAATCAGCCCCAGCATTTT. It is translated as CASSLLAYSGGSNQPQHF.

The CDR3 DNA is TGTGCCAGCAGTTACCCCGGGGGCGGGAGGAATGAGCAGTTCTTC. Its protein product is CASSYPGGGRNEQFF. The rearrangement links TRBV27 to TRBJ2-1; 8 nucleotides agree with TRBD2. Germline-derived CDR1 and CDR2 are MNHEY and SMNVEV (reference sequence). The ends lost 4 bases at V and 7 bases at J; junction bases unmatched: 9. This CDR3 has 15 amino acids.

This clone was detected a few times. This chain connects TRBV27 to TRBJ1-1; D gene uncertain. The CDR3 is 14 residues long. The ends were cut back, 2 bases at V and 5 bases at J, with 12 bases in the middle. CDR1 and CDR2 (germline): MNHEY, SMNVEV (reference sequence). The CDR3 region has the DNA TGTGCCAGCAGTTTACTAGGACGGCCTACTGAAGCTTTCTTT. It specifies CASSLLGRPTEAFF.

This clone was observed a few times. V gene TRBV28 combines with J gene TRBJ1-5; a possible D gene is TRBD1 (5 bases). The V gene lost 4 bases and the J gene lost 0 bases, with 13 bases spanning the gap. The CDR3 length is 16 residues. CDR1 is MDHEN and CDR2 is SYDVKM in the germline V gene. CDR3 amino acids: CASSSWTYGSNQPQHF. The CDR3 DNA reads TGTGCCAGCAGTTCCTGGACATATGGTAGCAATCAGCCCCAGCATTTT.

As DNA, the CDR3 is TGTGCCATCAGCCCCGACAAGCACCTAACCACAGATACGCAGTATTTT. This encodes CAISPDKHLTTDTQYF. This chain links TRBV10-3 with TRBJ2-3; D uncertain. CDR3 length: 16 amino acids. V gave up 6 bases and J gave up 2 bases, with 18 bases separating them. CDR1 and CDR2 (germline): ENHRY, SYGVKD.

V gene TRBV19 combines with J gene TRBJ1-2, with 9 nucleotides matching TRBD1. Trimming at V came to 6 bases and at J to 4 bases, leaving 9 bases not matched to a gene. Germline-derived CDR1 and CDR2 are LNHDA and SQIVND (reference sequence). This CDR3 has 15 residues. CDR3 DNA sequence: TGTGCCAGTAGCCGACGACAGGGGGGGGCCTATGGCTACACCTTC. Its translation is CASSRRQGGAYGYTF.

The chain employs TRBV5-1 and TRBJ2-7; D ambiguous. The CDR3 spans 12 residues. Germline V gene lookup returns CDR1 SGHRS and CDR2 YFSETQ. Trimming stripped 2 bases from V and 4 bases from J, with 7 bases between. CDR3 sequence (DNA): TGCGCCAGCAGCTTCCAAGGATACGAGCAGTACTTC. Encoded protein: CASSFQGYEQYF.

The chain employs TRBV10-3 and TRBJ2-7; TRBD2 matches at 8 bases. The germline CDR1 and CDR2 sequences are ENHRY and SYGVKD. Trimming at V came to 3 bases and at J to 3 bases, leaving 7 bases not matched to a gene. The CDR3 has 15 amino acids. CDR3 protein: CAISDSVGGGYEQYF. CDR3 bases: TGTGCCATCAGTGACTCGGTCGGGGGGGGCTACGAGCAGTACTTC.